What follows describes a single TCR beta chain. These data are taken from a study of monozygotic twins with inflammatory bowel disease. Whole blood supplied total RNA, and T cells were not sorted. Germline CDR1 reads MDHEN; CDR2 reads SYDVKM. The length of the CDR3 is 13 residues. The UMIs carried a 6-nucleotide sample barcode, and they were added by template switching. Reanalyzing the 5' RACE reads, TCRdb keeps one entry per CDR3 protein, without DNA. The sample has roughly 120,000 distinct CDR3 sequences. The chain combines TRBV28 with TRBJ1-2; TCRdb selects TRBD1, and the lack of DNA leaves this call unchecked. Material: blood. This sequence was found in a human donor with ulcerative colitis or Crohn's disease, or a healthy co-twin of an affected twin (not recorded which). The CDR3 loop is CASFEGAQNGYTF.